This T cell receptor beta chain is drawn from a study of blood T cell repertoires in COVID-19 (TCRdb year 2020). About the investigation overall: Samples covering the acute and convalescent phases of COVID-19 were provided by collaborators in the United States, Italy and Spain. The samples were drawn from two sources: the first 160 participants of the ongoing ImmuneRACE study, and over 1,000 subjects contributed by 6 global collaborators. Sample metadata almost always included a de-identified subject ID, COVID-19 status, age in years and sex. HLA class I and class II types, where available, came from metadata supplied by the sample provider rather than from assay-based typing. Subjects who had been exposed to COVID-19, were actively infected with it, or had recovered from it provided the deeply sampled blood TCRbeta repertoires that made up the dataset. The material from the prospective study consisted of cDNA or gDNA derived from T cells, B-cell-depleted T cells, or PBMCs. The repertoires were released in a freely available public database meant as a resource for research on the immune response to SARS-CoV-2.

V is trimmed back by 4 bases and J by 4 bases, and the junction contains 2 bases that no gene match accounts for. There are 13 amino acids in the CDR3, from cysteine to phenylalanine inclusive. Here the CDR3 DNA is all that survives: 39 bases in frame from base 1. The CDR1 and CDR2 encoded by the germline V gene are LGHNA and YNFKEQ. Results the study describes overall, beyond this receptor: The amount of clinical and demographic metadata varied by source and participant and was provided uncurated.

In the prospective study, participants were roughly 18 to 95 years old, resided in 25 or so geographic areas of the United States, and were enrolled through a virtual design. Cohort assignment in the prospective study relied on participant-reported clinical history from a screening survey and a study questionnaire. Mobile phlebotomists in the prospective study collected whole blood, serum and a nasopharyngeal or oropharyngeal swab from every participant. Participants in the prospective study had the option to provide additional blood draws and questionnaires over an approximately 2-month period. Blood samples from the prospective study were shipped frozen or at room temperature prior to DNA extraction. About this clone itself: Its antigen is unknown. Base qualities are not provided; no much larger clone lies one nucleotide away.

TCRbeta CDR3 regions were amplified from genomic DNA by means of the immunoSEQ Assay, a bias-controlled multiplex PCR. Per the original workflow: Within the assay, amplification of reference gene primers was used to estimate how many nucleated cells each sample contained. To quantify the absolute abundance of each unique TCRbeta CDR3 rearrangement, sequence reads were collapsed and filtered. For each sample, productive Simpson clonality was calculated by taking the square root of Simpson's diversity index across productive rearrangements. Imported from immuneACCESS, the table was reduced by TCRdb to in-frame sequences with V and J called. These copies leave out some clones; in studies compared against another copy, an unresolved V gene accounts for under half, and the cause of the remainder is not known. V, J and clone size reflect that table, while D and trimming were determined from the DNA. The sample table contains a few hundred thousand clones; only one count was recorded for around 85% of them. The ten biggest clones cover 4% to 5.5% of the sample.

The TCR sequence derives from a woman in her 40s with acute COVID-19. Sequencing used PBMCs or T cells enriched from blood (not recorded which). The rearranged segments are TRBV4-2 and TRBJ1-2; the junction holds 8 bases that match TRBD1. The DNA is TGTGCCAGCAGCCGGACAGGGATCTATGGCTACACCTTC. This sequence encodes CASSRTGIYGYTF.